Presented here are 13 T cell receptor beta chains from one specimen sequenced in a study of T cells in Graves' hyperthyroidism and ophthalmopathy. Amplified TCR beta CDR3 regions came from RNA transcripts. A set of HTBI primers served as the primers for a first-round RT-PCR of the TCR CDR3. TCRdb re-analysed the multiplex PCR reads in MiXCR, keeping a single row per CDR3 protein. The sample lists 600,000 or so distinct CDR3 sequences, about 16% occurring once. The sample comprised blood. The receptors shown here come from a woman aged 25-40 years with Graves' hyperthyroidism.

The CDR3 nucleotides are TGTGCCAGCAGTTACTCGAGTGCAGTTGGGACCCAGTACTTC. Its protein is CASSYSSAVGTQYF. The chain links TRBV6-5 to TRBJ2-5, with no clear D. Trimming shortened V by 0 bases and J by 7 bases, and 12 bases separated the two germline ends. The CDR3 sequence is 14 residues long. Per germline, CDR1 MNHEY and CDR2 SVGAGI.

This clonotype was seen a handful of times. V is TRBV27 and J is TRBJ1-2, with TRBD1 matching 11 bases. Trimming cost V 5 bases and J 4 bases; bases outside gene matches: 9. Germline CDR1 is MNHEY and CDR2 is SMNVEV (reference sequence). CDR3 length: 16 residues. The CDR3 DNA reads TGTGCCAGCAGTGGACTGGACAGGGGGCGAGGCTATGGCTACACCTTC. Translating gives CASSGLDRGRGYGYTF.

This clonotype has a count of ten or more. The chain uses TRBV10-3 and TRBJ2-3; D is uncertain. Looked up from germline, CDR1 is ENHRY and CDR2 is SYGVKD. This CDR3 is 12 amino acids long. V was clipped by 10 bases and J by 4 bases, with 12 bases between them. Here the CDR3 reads CATALGPDTQYF. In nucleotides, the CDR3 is TGTGCCACGGCCCTAGGTCCAGATACGCAGTATTTT.

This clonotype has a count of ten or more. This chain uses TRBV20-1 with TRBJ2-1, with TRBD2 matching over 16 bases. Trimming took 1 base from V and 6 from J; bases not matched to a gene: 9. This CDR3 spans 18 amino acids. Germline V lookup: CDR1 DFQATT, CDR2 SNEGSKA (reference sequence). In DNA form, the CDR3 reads TGCAGTGCTAGAGGGGGACTAGCGGGAGGGTCCTGGGCCAATGAGCAGTTCTTC. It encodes CSARGGLAGGSWANEQFF.

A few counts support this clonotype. This CDR3 is CASSPGGARTDTQYF. The CDR3 DNA is TGTGCCAGCAGTCCAGGGGGAGCCCGCACAGATACGCAGTATTTT. The V and J genes are TRBV6-1 and TRBJ2-3; TRBD1 matches 7 bases. Germline-derived CDR1 and CDR2 are MNHNS and SASEGT. The CDR3 totals 15 residues. Germline trimming cut 5 bases from V and 1 base from J; bases unmatched to any gene: 6.

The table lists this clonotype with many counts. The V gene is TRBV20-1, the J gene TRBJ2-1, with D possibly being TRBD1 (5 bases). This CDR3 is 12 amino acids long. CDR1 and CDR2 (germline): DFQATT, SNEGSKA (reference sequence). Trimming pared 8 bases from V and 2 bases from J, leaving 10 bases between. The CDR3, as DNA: TGCAGTTCAGGGCCCCCCTACAATGAGCAGTTCTTC. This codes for CSSGPPYNEQFF.

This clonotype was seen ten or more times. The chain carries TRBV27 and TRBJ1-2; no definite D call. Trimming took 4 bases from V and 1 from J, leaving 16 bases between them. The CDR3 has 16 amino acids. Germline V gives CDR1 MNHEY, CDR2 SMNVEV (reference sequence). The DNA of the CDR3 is TGTGCCAGCAGTTCCCTCCGACAAGTACATAACTATGGCTACACCTTC. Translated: CASSSLRQVHNYGYTF.

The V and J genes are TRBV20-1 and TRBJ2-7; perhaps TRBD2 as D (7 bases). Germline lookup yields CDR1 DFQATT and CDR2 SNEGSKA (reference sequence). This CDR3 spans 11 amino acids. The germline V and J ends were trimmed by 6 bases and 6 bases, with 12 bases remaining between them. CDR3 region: CSARGLREQYF. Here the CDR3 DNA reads TGCAGTGCCAGGGGACTACGCGAGCAGTACTTC.

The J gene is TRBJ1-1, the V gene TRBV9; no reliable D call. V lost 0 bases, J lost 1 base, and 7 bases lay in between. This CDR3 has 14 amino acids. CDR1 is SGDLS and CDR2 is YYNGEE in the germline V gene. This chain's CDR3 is CASSVARGNTEAFF. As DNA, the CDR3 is TGTGCCAGCAGCGTAGCCCGGGGGAACACTGAAGCTTTCTTT.

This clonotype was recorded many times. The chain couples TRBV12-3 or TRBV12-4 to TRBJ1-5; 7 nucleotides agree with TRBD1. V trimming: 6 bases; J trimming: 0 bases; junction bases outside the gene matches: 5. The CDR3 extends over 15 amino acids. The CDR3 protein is CASRPTGISNQPQHF. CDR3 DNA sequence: TGTGCCAGCAGACCGACAGGGATTAGCAATCAGCCCCAGCATTTT.

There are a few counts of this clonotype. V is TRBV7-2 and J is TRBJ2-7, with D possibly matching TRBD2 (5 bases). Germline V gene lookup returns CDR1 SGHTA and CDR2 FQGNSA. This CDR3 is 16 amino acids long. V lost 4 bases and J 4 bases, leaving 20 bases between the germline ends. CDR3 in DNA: TGTGCCAGCAGCTACCCCCGATCGAGAGGGCCTTACGAGCAGTACTTC. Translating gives CASSYPRSRGPYEQYF.

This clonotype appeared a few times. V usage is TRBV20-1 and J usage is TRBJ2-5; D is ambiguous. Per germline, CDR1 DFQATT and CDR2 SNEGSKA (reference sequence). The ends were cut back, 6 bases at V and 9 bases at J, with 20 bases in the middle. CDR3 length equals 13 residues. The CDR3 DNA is TGCAGTGCCCCCCCCGAACTCGACTCGGCCCAGTACTTC. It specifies CSAPPELDSAQYF.

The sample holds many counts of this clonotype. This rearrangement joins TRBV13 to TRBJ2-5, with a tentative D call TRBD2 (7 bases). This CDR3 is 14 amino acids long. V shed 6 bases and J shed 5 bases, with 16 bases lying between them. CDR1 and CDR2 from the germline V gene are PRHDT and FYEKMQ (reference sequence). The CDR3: CASSLGGAGETQYF. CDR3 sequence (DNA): TGTGCCAGCAGTTTGGGGGGGGCGGGCGAGACCCAGTACTTC.